A selection of T cell receptor beta chains follows, all from one sample in a study of cytomegalovirus exposure and HLA in healthy donors. This table comes from immunoSEQ multiplex PCR, and its TCRdb copy is limited to in-frame clones, with some not included. The listing records around 160,000 clones. The source material was PBMCs. Every receptor here comes from a woman aged 50 to 60 in good health and CMV-seronegative. Both conserved end residues are part of each CDR3.

>TRBV27
CASMSSYNSPLHF
>TRBV5-1
CASSLHRGDYEQYF
>TRBV4-2
CASSPTGNEKLFF
>TRBV2
CASSEMELYNTEAFF
>TRBV6-1
CASSDRGQGGDGELFF
>TRBV2
CASSRDRLNQPQHF
>TRBV19
CASSIPQGGREKLFF
>TRBV4-2
CASSQLLANIAKNIQYF
>TRBV9
CASSVAGVQETQYF
>TRBV30
CAWPTRGNTEAFF
>TRBV13
CASSPPGQGSYEQYF
>TRBV6-6
CASRLNTRSNQPQHF
>TRBV6-1
CASSEFQEYGYTF
>TRBV2
CASKPGIQETQYF
>TRBV28
CASSPGLAGDEQYF
>TRBV5-4
CASSHGGPPYEQYF
>TRBV11-2
CASSRAGPTQGAQYF
>TRBV5-1
CASSLVGQGADEKLFF
>TRBV4-1
CASSQQQGWTEAFF
>TRBV29-1
CSAPGGTLGNEQFF
>TRBV28
CASSFGQGAYQPQHF
>TRBV6-5
CASSYRAGEGNTIYF
>TRBV4-1
CASSQGRPGGETQYF
>TRBV10-3
CAISTGEWETQYF
>TRBV4-3
CASSPSIGTNSYEQYF
>TRBV7-9
CASSLLGTGQADTQYF
>TRBV19
CASSPLGAGSNEQFF
>TRBV4-2
CASSQLAGGSTDTQYF
>TRBV5-4
CASSSGQYSGNEQFF
>TRBV6-5
CASSLAGGYGDTQYF
>TRBV4-1
CASSQVQGAGQVYGYTF
>TRBV20-1
CSATVDYEQYF
>TRBV30
CAWSLGVQSNQPQHF
>TRBV28
CASSLNLSGQGWVF
>TRBV6-1
CASSEDAGEAGEQFF
>TRBV5-1
CASSQGATNEKLFF
>TRBV7-3
CASSPTAGGGETQYF
>TRBV28
CASSETGGPRYEQYF
>TRBV5-1
CASSLGTGDKNEQFF
>TRBV28
CASSPRGSGPKQIQYF
>TRBV4-1
CASSQLAGGLHEQYF
>TRBV12-2
CASRFKLAAFQETQYF
>TRBV9
CASSFDRGQTDTQYF
>TRBV7-9
CASSSRDREGGQPQHF
>TRBV4-1
CASSHTGGLSPTGELFF
>TRBV27
CASSFNGQGGQYF
>TRBV6-1
CASSKGGEETQYF
>TRBV6-6
CASIRGWGYGYTF
>TRBV6-5
CASSFLRDTHEAQYF
>TRBV9
CASSVGGGSTGELFF
>TRBV5-1
CASSLVAREGTEAFF
>TRBV5-1
CASSLEGQGRYEQYF
>TRBV15
CATSSLGGPQAGTQYF
>TRBV30
CAWSSYQGLAGGQSTGELFF
>TRBV7-2
CASSTGGSGGLETQYF